The text below deals with one T cell receptor (beta chain). Its specificity is not known. The data originate from a study of T cell repertoires in cytomegalovirus infection. Study in general: The public TCR beta signatures pointed to both CMV infection and matching HLA type. Study-level results: The study identified carriers of CMV plus the relevant HLA from cumulative public TCR beta family frequency. Ex vivo, HLA-C-restricted CMV-specific TCR beta clonotypes prevailed over the rest of the response.

TCRdb passed the reads through MiXCR, listing each CDR3 protein once. The sample lists a few hundred thousand distinct CDR3 sequences, 26% seen once, with 13% in the top ten. V lost 6 bases to trimming and J lost 7 bases, with 22 bases between them. Looked up from germline, CDR1 is MNHGY and CDR2 is SAAAGT. The CDR3 loop spans 16 amino acids. This receptor was taken from a human donor in good health (CMV status not recorded). Some clones in this sample may be carry-over from other donors' samples. The rearrangement joins TRBV6-8 to TRBJ1-5; possible D gene TRBD1, 5 bases. Material: PBMCs. This CDR3 reads CASSSAWGKSGQPQHF. The CDR3 DNA follows: TGTGCCAGCAGCTCGGCCTGGGGGAAGTCAGGACAGCCCCAGCATTTT.